The text below deals with one TCR delta chain. No antigen is known for it. TCRdb records a much larger clone's protein for this DNA, with a difference at residue 15 that likely arises from a read error; the protein given is the translation of the DNA. Flow sorting of PBMC yielded separate Vgamma9/Vdelta2+ and Vdelta2-negative gammadelta T cell populations for bulk repertoire analysis. The data belong to a study of γδ T cells in repeated Plasmodium falciparum infection. Study summary: Donors were malaria-exposed Malian children or age- and gender-matched Australian children. Donors had four controlled P. falciparum NF54 infections over roughly 590 days.

TRG and TRD sequences were obtained from every sorted gammadelta sample. TCRdb applied CATT to the multiplex PCR reads for clone calling. The sample consists of more than 70,000 delta-chain clones, roughly 0.9% of them appearing once. Study observations and caveats: Vgamma9/Vdelta2+ T cells showed a stable polyclonal repertoire with shared TCRgamma sequences.

CDR3 length: 24 residues. The V gene end was trimmed by 0 bases and the J gene end by 0 bases; junction bases not matched to a gene: 24. The V gene's germline CDR1 is GEAIGNYY and CDR2 EKD. The source of this sequence is a pool of human donors (malaria-infected and uninfected, not separated). The rearrangement joins TRDV2 to TRDJ1; TRDD3 aligns across 13 bases. Here the J gene was assigned by germline matching of the DNA, as TCRdb has none. The sample was gamma-delta T cells from blood. The CDR3 DNA reads TGTGCCTGTGACACCGTTAATACTGGGGGATACGCGCCCACGGCCCAGTCGTACACCGATAAACTCATCTTT. This translates into CACDTVNTGGYAPTAQSYTDKLIF.